Each of the 26 T cell receptor beta chains below was sequenced from the same sample in a study of T cell repertoires in aging, cancer and after chemotherapy. Amplification of TCR beta used genomic DNA extracted from peripheral blood. A mixed TRB-A/B primer pool amplified rearranged TRB by multiplex touch-down PCR. TCRdb ran MiXCR on the multiplex PCR reads and lists one entry per CDR3 protein. The data show thousands of distinct CDR3 sequences, more than 25% seen once. The sequencing input was blood. Receptor source: a human donor in good health.

The chain carries TRBV12-3 or TRBV12-4 and TRBJ1-1, with D perhaps matching TRBD1 (5 bases). CDR3 length: 16 amino acids. V was shortened by 5 bases and J by 4 bases, with 20 bases between the two germline ends. The CDR3 spells CASSPGGWGEFTEAFF. The CDR3 DNA is TGTGCCAGCAGTCCCGGGGGGTGGGGCGAATTCACTGAAGCTTTCTTT.

In its sample, this clonotype was seen a few times. The chain has TRBV6-5 and TRBJ2-1, with 12 bases matching TRBD2. Germline-derived CDR1 and CDR2 are MNHEY and SVGAGI. This CDR3 has 17 amino acids. V was clipped by 0 bases and J by 5 bases; unmatched bases: 5. CDR3 sequence: CASSYSGLAGYHNEQFF. In DNA, the CDR3 is TGTGCCAGCAGTTACTCCGGACTAGCGGGGTACCACAATGAGCAGTTCTTC.

The chain employs TRBV15 and TRBJ2-1, with no clear D. Trimming removed 3 bases from V and 4 bases from J, with 7 bases in between. Germline V CDR1 and CDR2: LNHNV, YYDKDF (reference sequence). The CDR3 has 13 residues. The CDR3 is CATSSPRYNEQFF. The CDR3 DNA reads TGTGCCACCAGCAGCCCCCGATACAATGAGCAGTTCTTC.

The CDR3 region is CASSPYQDSRARMNTEAFF. The CDR3 coding sequence is TGTGCCAGCAGTCCATACCAGGACAGCCGAGCCCGTATGAACACTGAAGCTTTCTTT. This chain links TRBV27 with TRBJ1-1; maybe TRBD1 (6 bases). V was cut by 5 bases and J by 0 bases, with 25 bases left in between. Germline CDR1 and CDR2: MNHEY and SMNVEV (reference sequence). The CDR3 is made up of 19 amino acids.

Relative to its sample, this clonotype is medium-sized (0.01 to 0.1%). The chain combines TRBV19 with TRBJ2-7, with D maybe TRBD1 (6 bases). This CDR3 has 14 residues. Germline CDR1 reads LNHDA; CDR2 reads SQIVND (reference sequence). V was clipped by 4 bases and J by 3 bases, with 13 bases between them. The CDR3 DNA is TGTGCCAGTAGTAGGCAGGGGACGAGCTACGAGCAGTACTTC. Its translation is CASSRQGTSYEQYF. The variable domain in full, completed from reference TRBV19 and TRBJ2-7, reads DGGITQSPKYLFRKEGQNVTLSCEQNLNHDAMYWYRQDPGQGLRLIYYSQIVNDFQKGDIAEGYSVSREKKESFPLTVTSAQKNPTAFYLCASSRQGTSYEQYFGPGTRLTVT.

This clonotype was observed a single time. This chain joins TRBV30 and TRBJ2-5; TRBD2 agrees at 7 bases. CDR3 size: 13 residues. CDR1 is GTSNPN, CDR2 SVGIG, per germline (reference sequence). V was pared by 8 bases and J by 5 bases, with 11 bases of the junction left unmatched. Written as DNA, the CDR3 is TGTGCCAGCAGACCTAGCGGACGGGAGACCCAGTACTTC. It codes for CASRPSGRETQYF.

This clonotype is classed as medium-sized. The gene calls are TRBV6-5 and TRBJ2-1; D is perhaps TRBD1 or TRBD2 (5 bases each). From germline, CDR1 is MNHEY and CDR2 SVGAGI. The V end was cut by 8 bases, the J end by 5 bases, with 10 bases between. This CDR3 is built from 12 residues. The DNA for the CDR3 is TGTGCCAGCGAGGGGTGGGACAATGAGCAGTTCTTC. Translated, it gives CASEGWDNEQFF.

The CDR3: CASSSVVSGDGFSYEQYF. The CDR3 bases are TGTGCCAGCAGCTCTGTCGTAAGTGGAGACGGATTCTCCTACGAGCAGTACTTC. The gene calls are TRBV5-4 and TRBJ2-7; D remains ambiguous. V was clipped by 3 bases and J by 0 bases, with 22 bases between them. CDR1 and CDR2 (germline): SGHNT, YYREEE (reference sequence). This CDR3 contains 18 residues.

This clonotype counts as medium-sized. The chain joins TRBV6-1 to TRBJ1-5; D is possibly TRBD1 (6 bases). Trimming stripped 5 bases from V and 4 bases from J, with 15 bases between. Germline V CDR1 and CDR2: MNHNS, SASEGT. The CDR3 runs 15 residues. CDR3 in DNA: TGTGCCAGCAGTCCAGAGTGGACAGTAAATCAGCCCCAGCATTTT. As protein: CASSPEWTVNQPQHF.

This clonotype ranks as medium-sized. The CDR3 coding sequence is TGTGCCAGTAGTACTGGACTAGTTCCCAATGAGCAGTTCTTC. Its translation: CASSTGLVPNEQFF. The V and J genes are TRBV19 and TRBJ2-1, with 7 positions matching TRBD2. Germline lookup yields CDR1 LNHDA and CDR2 SQIVND (reference sequence). CDR3 length equals 14 residues. V lost 4 bases and J lost 6; bases outside the gene matches: 6.

V is TRBV11-2 and J is TRBJ2-7, with TRBD1 identical over 10 bases. The CDR3 spans 14 residues. Germline loops: CDR1 SGHAT, CDR2 FQNNGV. The V segment lost 5 bases and the J segment 3 bases; nucleotides outside the gene matches: 4. The CDR3 loop reads CASSRDRGLYEQYF. CDR3 in DNA: TGTGCCAGCAGCCGGGACAGGGGACTCTACGAGCAGTACTTC.

A few counts support this clonotype. The chain recombines TRBV12-3 or TRBV12-4 with TRBJ1-6; D gene unclear. CDR3 length: 14 amino acids. Trimming shortened V by 1 base and J by 5 bases, and 6 bases separated the two germline ends. Written as DNA, the CDR3 is TGTGCCAGCAGTTTAGAACAGAATAATTCACCCCTCCACTTT. The encoded protein is CASSLEQNNSPLHF.

This clonotype was detected only a few times. The J gene is TRBJ1-1, the V gene TRBV6-5; D may be TRBD1 (5 bases). The CDR3 consists of 11 residues. Germline V CDR1 and CDR2: MNHEY, SVGAGI. The ends were cut back, 5 bases at V and 11 bases at J, with 12 bases in the middle. CDR3 in amino acids: CASSTGSGAFF. The CDR3 nucleotides read TGTGCCAGCAGTACAGGATCCGGGGCTTTCTTT.

This clonotype has a handful of counts. The genes are TRBV5-1 and TRBJ1-2; maybe TRBD1 (5 bases). V lost 0 bases to trimming and J lost 2 bases, with 8 bases between them. Looked up from germline, CDR1 is SGHRS and CDR2 is YFSETQ. The CDR3 length is 14 residues. The CDR3 is CASSLDRPNYGYTF. The CDR3 nucleotides are TGCGCCAGCAGCTTGGACAGGCCGAACTATGGCTACACCTTC.

The chain recombines TRBV18 with TRBJ2-2; 10 bases line up with TRBD1. V lost 1 base, J lost 4 bases, and 21 bases stayed unmatched. Germline V gene data show CDR1 as KGHSH and CDR2 as LQKENI. This CDR3 comprises 22 residues. CDR3 loop: CASSPRRTGTGVSAKSTGELFF. As DNA, the CDR3 is TGTGCCAGCTCACCACGTCGAACCGGGACAGGGGTCTCCGCGAAGAGCACCGGGGAGCTGTTTTTT.

The CDR3 DNA follows: TGTGCCAGCAGTTTCGAGACAGGTTACAATGAGCAGTTCTTC. This translates into CASSFETGYNEQFF. The chain links TRBV27 to TRBJ2-1, with D perhaps TRBD1 (6 bases). The CDR3 length is 14 residues. Trimming removed 3 bases from V and 4 bases from J, with 10 bases in between. Germline CDR1 reads MNHEY; CDR2 reads SMNVEV (reference sequence).

This clonotype was seen a few times. The chain links TRBV6-1 to TRBJ2-1; 10 positions agree with TRBD1. Germline V CDR1 and CDR2: MNHNS, SASEGT. V shed 1 base, J shed 5 bases, and the junction held 11 bases outside the gene matches. The CDR3 length is 18 residues. CDR3 loop: CASSEDLPGQGLHNEQFF. CDR3 DNA sequence: TGTGCCAGCAGTGAAGACCTTCCGGGACAGGGGCTTCACAATGAGCAGTTCTTC.

This sequence joins TRBV19 and TRBJ1-2, with D possibly TRBD1 on 5 matching bases. The CDR3 has 13 residues. Between the trimmed V and J ends, which lost 5 bases and 8 bases, there was a span of 15 bases. Germline lookup yields CDR1 LNHDA and CDR2 SQIVND (reference sequence). In nucleotides, the CDR3 is TGTGCCAGTAGTGTCAGGGAGGCTTCAGGCTACACCTTC. It yields the protein CASSVREASGYTF.

This clonotype has more than one count but fewer than ten. The chain is built from TRBV19 and TRBJ2-7; 9 bases are a match to TRBD1. The V segment lost 1 base and the J segment 5 bases; nucleotides outside the gene matches: 3. This CDR3 contains 14 residues. From germline, CDR1 is LNHDA and CDR2 SQIVND (reference sequence). Here the CDR3 DNA reads TGTGCCAGTAGTATAGGGGACAGGGCTCACGAGCAGTACTTC. Translated, it gives CASSIGDRAHEQYF.

Only a few counts were recorded for this clonotype. This rearrangement joins TRBV7-6 to TRBJ1-2; a weak D match, TRBD1 (5 bases). The CDR3 length is 15 residues. CDR1 is SGHVS, CDR2 FNYEAQ, per germline. Trimming left V 1 base short and J 4 bases short, with 13 bases between. Here the CDR3 DNA reads TGTGCCAGCAGCTTAGACGGGGGATTTAGCTATGGCTACACCTTC. Protein sequence: CASSLDGGFSYGYTF.

The V and J genes are TRBV18 and TRBJ2-7, with a possible D match to TRBD2 (6 bases). Trimming cost V 0 bases and J 3 bases, with 18 bases left between them. CDR1 is KGHSH, CDR2 LQKENI, per germline. There are 17 residues in the CDR3. CDR3 bases: TGTGCCAGCTCACCACCGGACTGGGGGGAGCCAAACTACGAGCAGTACTTC. Protein: CASSPPDWGEPNYEQYF.

In its sample, this clonotype is medium-sized. V and J are TRBV30 and TRBJ2-2; the D call may be TRBD1 or TRBD2 (5 bases each). V was shortened by 1 base and J by 3 bases, with 9 bases between the two germline ends. CDR3 length equals 14 residues. Germline V gene data show CDR1 as GTSNPN and CDR2 as SVGIG (reference sequence). Here the CDR3 DNA reads TGTGCCTGGAGTGGGGGGACGGACACCGGGGAGCTGTTTTTT. Amino acids: CAWSGGTDTGELFF.

The V gene is TRBV24-1, the J gene TRBJ2-1; either TRBD1 or TRBD2 may supply D (5 bases each). Between the trimmed V and J ends, which lost 3 bases and 5 bases, there was a span of 13 bases. Looked up from germline, CDR1 is KGHDR and CDR2 is SFDVKD. The CDR3 length is 15 residues. CDR3 region: CATSDTYGTHNEQFF. CDR3 in DNA: TGTGCCACCAGTGATACATACGGGACCCACAATGAGCAGTTCTTC.

V is TRBV5-5 and J is TRBJ2-7; the D gene could be TRBD1 or TRBD2 (6 bases each). CDR3 length: 14 residues. Trimming stripped 1 base from V and 7 bases from J, with 15 bases between. Germline V gene sequence: CDR1 SGHKS, CDR2 YYEKEE (reference sequence). CDR3 in amino acids: CASSLSQGTGEQYF. The CDR3 bases are TGTGCCAGCAGCTTGTCCCAGGGGACTGGAGAGCAGTACTTC.

The V call is TRBV6-2 or TRBV6-3, the J call TRBJ2-7; D is undetermined. Germline V gene sequence: CDR1 MNHEY, CDR2 SVGEGT. The V end lost 4 bases, the J end lost 4 bases, and 14 bases lay between the germline ends. The length of the CDR3 is 14 residues. The CDR3 bases are TGTGCCAGCAGTTCTTCCCCTACCCCTTACGAGCAGTACTTC. Protein: CASSSSPTPYEQYF.

This clonotype has more than one count but fewer than ten. V and J are TRBV6-5 and TRBJ1-3; 7 bases map to TRBD1. This CDR3 spans 17 amino acids. Germline V gene lookup returns CDR1 MNHEY and CDR2 SVGAGI. The ends lost 5 bases at V and 2 bases at J; junction bases unmatched: 12. This CDR3 is CASSLSGGRRAGNTIYF. The CDR3 DNA reads TGTGCCAGCAGTCTCTCAGGGGGACGGCGAGCTGGAAACACCATATATTTT.